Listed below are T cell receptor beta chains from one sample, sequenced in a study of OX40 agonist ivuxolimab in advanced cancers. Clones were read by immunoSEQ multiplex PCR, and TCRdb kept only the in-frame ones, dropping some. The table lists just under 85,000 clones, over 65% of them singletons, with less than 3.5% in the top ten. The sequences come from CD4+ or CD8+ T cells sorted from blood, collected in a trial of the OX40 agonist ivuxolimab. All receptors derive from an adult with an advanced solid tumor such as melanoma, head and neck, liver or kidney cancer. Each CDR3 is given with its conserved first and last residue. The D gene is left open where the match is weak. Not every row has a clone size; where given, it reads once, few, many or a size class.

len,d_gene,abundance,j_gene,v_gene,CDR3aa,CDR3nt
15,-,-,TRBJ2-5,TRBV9,CASSVEPTGSLTQYF,TGTGCCAGCAGCGTAGAACCTACCGGTTCTTTAACCCAGTACTTC
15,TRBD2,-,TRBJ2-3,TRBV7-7,CASSSGLAVTDTQYF,TGTGCCAGCAGCTCTGGACTAGCGGTCACAGATACGCAGTATTTT
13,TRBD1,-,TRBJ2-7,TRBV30,CAWSVGTAKEQYF,TGTGCCTGGAGTGTGGGGACAGCAAAGGAGCAGTACTTC
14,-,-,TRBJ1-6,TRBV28,CASSLEAGNSPLHF,TGTGCCAGCAGTTTAGAGGCAGGTAACTCACCCCTCCACTTT
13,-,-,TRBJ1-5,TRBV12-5,CASGFGAGQPQHF,TGTGCTAGTGGTTTCGGCGCAGGTCAGCCCCAGCATTTT
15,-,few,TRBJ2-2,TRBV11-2,CASSPRSGSTGELFF,TGTGCCAGCAGCCCGAGGTCGGGATCAACCGGGGAGCTGTTTTTT
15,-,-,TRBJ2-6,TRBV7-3,CASSLAGSGANVLTF,TGTGCCAGCAGCTTAGCAGGGTCCGGGGCCAACGTCCTGACTTTC
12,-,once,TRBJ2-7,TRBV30,CAWSGQSYEQYF,TGTGCCTGGAGTGGACAGAGCTACGAGCAGTACTTC
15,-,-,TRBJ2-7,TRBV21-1,CASSKGQPCLYEQYF,TGTGCCAGCAGCAAGGGACAGCCCTGCCTCTACGAGCAGTACTTC
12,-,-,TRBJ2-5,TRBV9,CASSQGEETQYF,TGTGCCAGCAGCCAAGGGGAAGAGACCCAGTACTTC
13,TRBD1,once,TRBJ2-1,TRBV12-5,CASGWGQYNEQFF,TGTGCTAGTGGTTGGGGACAGTATAATGAGCAGTTCTTC
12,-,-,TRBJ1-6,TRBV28,CAADGYNSPLHF,TGTGCCGCGGACGGCTATAATTCACCCCTCCACTTT
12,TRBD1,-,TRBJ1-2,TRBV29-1,CSVGTGNYGYTF,TGCAGCGTGGGGACAGGCAACTATGGCTACACCTTC
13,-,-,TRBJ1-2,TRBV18,CASSPPGFGGYTF,TGTGCCAGCTCACCACCGGGATTCGGTGGCTACACCTTC
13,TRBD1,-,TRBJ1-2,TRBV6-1,CASSETGGYGYTF,TGTGCCAGCAGTGAGACAGGGGGCTATGGCTACACCTTC
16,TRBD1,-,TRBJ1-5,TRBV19,CASTSGTGTANQPQHF,TGTGCCAGTACCTCCGGGACAGGGACTGCCAATCAGCCCCAGCATTTT
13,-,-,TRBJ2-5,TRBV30,CAWSGSHGETQYF,TGTGCCTGGAGTGGGTCGCATGGAGAGACCCAGTACTTC
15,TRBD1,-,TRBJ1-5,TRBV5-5,CASSLDQGGHQPQHF,TGTGCCAGCAGCTTGGATCAGGGGGGACATCAGCCCCAGCATTTT
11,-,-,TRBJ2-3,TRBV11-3,CASSPGDTQYF,TGTGCCAGCAGCCCAGGGGATACGCAGTATTTT
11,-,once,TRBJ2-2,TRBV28,CASSLSGELFF,TGTGCCAGCAGTTTATCAGGGGAGCTGTTTTTT
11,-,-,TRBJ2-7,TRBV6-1,CASTRAYEQYF,TGTGCCAGCACCCGGGCCTACGAGCAGTACTTC
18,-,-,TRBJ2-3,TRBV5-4,CASNTPPGGRPPTDTQYF,TGTGCCAGCAACACACCCCCCGGGGGGCGCCCCCCGACGGATACGCAGTATTTT
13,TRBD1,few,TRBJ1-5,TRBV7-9,CASSAQGQQPQHF,TGTGCCAGCAGCGCACAGGGGCAACAGCCCCAGCATTTT
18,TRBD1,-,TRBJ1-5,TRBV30,CAWSADRGFGTSNQPQHF,TGTGCCTGGAGTGCGGACAGGGGGTTTGGTACCAGCAATCAGCCCCAGCATTTT
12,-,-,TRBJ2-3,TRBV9,CASSPAGGTQYF,TGTGCCAGCAGCCCGGCGGGCGGTACGCAGTATTTT
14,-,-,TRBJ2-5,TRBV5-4,CASSTRGGQETQYF,TGTGCCAGCAGCACGAGGGGGGGACAAGAGACCCAGTACTTC
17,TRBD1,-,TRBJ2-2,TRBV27,CASSLRRQGASTGELFF,TGTGCCAGCAGTTTAAGGCGGCAGGGGGCGAGCACCGGGGAGCTGTTTTTT
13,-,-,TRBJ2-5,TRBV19,CASSYREGETQYF,TGTGCCAGTAGTTACAGGGAAGGAGAGACCCAGTACTTC
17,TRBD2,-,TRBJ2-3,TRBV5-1,CASSLGVAGGPTDTQYF,TGCGCCAGCAGCTTGGGCGTCGCGGGGGGGCCAACAGATACGCAGTATTTT
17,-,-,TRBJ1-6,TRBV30,CAWSRGPTRGYNSPLHF,TGTGCCTGGAGTAGGGGACCGACTAGGGGCTATAATTCACCCCTCCACTTT
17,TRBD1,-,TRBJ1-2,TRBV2,CASKRGQGPVPNYGYTF,TGTGCCAGCAAGCGGGGACAGGGTCCGGTCCCTAACTATGGCTACACCTTC
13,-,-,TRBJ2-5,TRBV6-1,CASGGTYQETQYF,TGTGCCAGTGGGGGTACTTATCAAGAGACCCAGTACTTC
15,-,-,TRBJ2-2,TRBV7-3,CASRRGAVSTGELFF,TGTGCCAGCCGACGTGGGGCGGTCTCCACCGGGGAGCTGTTTTTT
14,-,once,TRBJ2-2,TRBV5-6,CASSSQGGAGELFF,TGTGCCAGCAGCTCCCAGGGGGGGGCCGGGGAGCTGTTTTTT
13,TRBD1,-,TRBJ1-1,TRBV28,CASSAGGQIEAFF,TGTGCCAGCAGTGCAGGGGGCCAGATTGAAGCTTTCTTT
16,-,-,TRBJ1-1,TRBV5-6,CASSFSSNRFYTEAFF,TGTGCCAGCAGCTTTTCGTCAAACAGGTTCTACACTGAAGCTTTCTTT
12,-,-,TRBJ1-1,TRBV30,CAWSGPGAKAFF,TGTGCCTGGAGTGGCCCGGGAGCGAAGGCTTTCTTT
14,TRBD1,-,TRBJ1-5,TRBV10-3,CAIGDRNSNQPQHF,TGTGCCATCGGGGACAGAAATAGCAATCAGCCCCAGCATTTT
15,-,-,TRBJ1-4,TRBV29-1,CSVGGVRGDNEKLFF,TGCAGCGTTGGTGGAGTCCGGGGGGATAATGAAAAACTGTTTTTT
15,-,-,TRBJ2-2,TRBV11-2,CASRLAPMNTGELFF,TGTGCCAGCAGATTAGCGCCTATGAACACCGGGGAGCTGTTTTTT
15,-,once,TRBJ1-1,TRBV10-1,CASSEGRPGYSEAFF,TGCGCCAGCAGTGAGGGCAGGCCTGGGTACTCTGAAGCTTTCTTT
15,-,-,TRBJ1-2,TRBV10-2,CASNSGDNTNYGYTF,TGCGCCAGCAATTCGGGGGACAACACCAACTATGGCTACACCTTC
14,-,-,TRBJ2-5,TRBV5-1,CASSPGERAETQYF,TGCGCCAGCAGCCCCGGGGAGCGCGCAGAGACCCAGTACTTC
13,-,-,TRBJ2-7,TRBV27,CASSPYRTYEQYF,TGTGCCAGCAGTCCCTACCGCACCTACGAGCAGTACTTC
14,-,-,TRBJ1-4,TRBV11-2,CASSASPGTEKLFF,TGTGCCAGCAGCGCTTCCCCCGGGACAGAAAAACTGTTTTTT
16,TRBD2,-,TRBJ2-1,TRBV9,CASSVGLLAGGLGQFF,TGTGCCAGCAGCGTAGGTTTACTAGCGGGGGGGCTAGGGCAGTTCTTC
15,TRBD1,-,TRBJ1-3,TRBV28,CASSFPDRGRSTIYF,TGTGCCAGCAGTTTCCCGGACAGGGGAAGAAGCACCATATATTTT
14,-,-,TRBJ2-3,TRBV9,CASSPRTATDTQYF,TGTGCCAGCAGCCCACGGACAGCCACAGATACGCAGTATTTT
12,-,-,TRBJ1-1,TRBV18,CASADKNTEAFF,TGTGCCAGCGCGGACAAAAACACTGAAGCTTTCTTT
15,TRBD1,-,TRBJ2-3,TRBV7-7,CASSLGQLATDTQYF,TGTGCCAGCAGCTTGGGACAGTTAGCGACAGATACGCAGTATTTT
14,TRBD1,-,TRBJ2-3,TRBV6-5,CASSPGGASDTQYF,TGTGCCAGCAGTCCAGGGGGCGCCTCAGATACGCAGTATTTT